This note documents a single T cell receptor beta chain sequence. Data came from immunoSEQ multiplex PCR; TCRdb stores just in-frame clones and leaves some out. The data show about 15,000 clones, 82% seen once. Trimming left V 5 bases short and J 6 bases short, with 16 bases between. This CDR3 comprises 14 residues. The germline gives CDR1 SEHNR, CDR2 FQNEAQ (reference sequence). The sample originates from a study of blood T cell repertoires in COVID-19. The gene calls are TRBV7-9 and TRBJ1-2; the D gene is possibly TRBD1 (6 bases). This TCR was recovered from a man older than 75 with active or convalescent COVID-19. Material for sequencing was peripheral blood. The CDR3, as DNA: TGTGCCAGCAGCCGAGACCAGGGGAGGGATGGCTACACCTTC. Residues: CASSRDQGRDGYTF.